The rows below give T cell receptor beta chains drawn from one sample of a study of blood T cell repertoires in COVID-19. Libraries were prepared by immunoSEQ multiplex PCR; TCRdb keeps only in-frame clonotypes and omits some of them. The repertoire holds roughly 140,000 clones, with around four fifths as singletons. The sequencing sample was made of PBMCs or T cells enriched from blood (not recorded which). Receptors were obtained from a woman aged 40 to 50 who had recovered from COVID-19. CDR3s include the opening cysteine and the closing phenylalanine or tryptophan. A D gene is named only where the DNA matches it firmly. Only part of the rows carry a size: once, few, many, or a class if the clone is expanded.

v_gene	abundance	j_gene	d_gene	len	CDR3nt	CDR3aa
TRBV29-1	-	TRBJ2-5	TRBD2	12	TGCAGCGTTGAACGGGGGGGGAAGACCCAGTACTTC	CSVERGGKTQYF
TRBV7-6	-	TRBJ2-5	TRBD2	16	TGTGCCAGCAGCTTAGCGCCAGCGGGGGGCCAAGAGACCCAGTACTTC	CASSLAPAGGQETQYF
TRBV12-3/TRBV12-4	-	TRBJ2-5	-	13	TGTGCCAGCAGTCCCGACGGGGGTGAGACCCAGTACTTC	CASSPDGGETQYF
TRBV10-3	many	TRBJ1-5	-	14	TGTGCCATCAGTGAGTCCGGTAGCAATCAGCCCCAGCATTTT	CAISESGSNQPQHF
TRBV3-1/TRBV3-2	once	TRBJ1-2	TRBD1	17	TGTGCCAGCAGCCGCAGGTCAGGGACAGGGGGTTCGTATGGCTACACCTTC	CASSRRSGTGGSYGYTF
TRBV6-5	-	TRBJ1-3	TRBD1	15	TGTGCCAGCAGTTTTAACAGGGGGTCCGGAAACACCATATATTTT	CASSFNRGSGNTIYF
TRBV30	-	TRBJ2-3	TRBD2	14	TGTGCCTCTAGCGGGGGGACAAGCACAGATACGCAGTATTTT	CASSGGTSTDTQYF
TRBV5-1	-	TRBJ1-1	TRBD1	17	TGCGCCAGCAGCTTGGCCCGGACAGGGGGGTCGGACACTGAAGCTTTCTTT	CASSLARTGGSDTEAFF
TRBV19	-	TRBJ1-3	-	18	-	CASSILARGDPITDTIYF
TRBV5-4	few	TRBJ1-2	TRBD1	15	TGTGCCAGCAGCCTAGGGACAGGGGAGGAGAATGGCTACACCTTC	CASSLGTGEENGYTF
TRBV7-2	-	TRBJ1-2	-	12	TGTGCCAGCAGCTTGATCCGGGGTGGCTACACCTTC	CASSLIRGGYTF
TRBV5-1	-	TRBJ1-2	-	13	TGCGCCAGCAGCTCCGACAGCTACTATGGCTACACCTTC	CASSSDSYYGYTF
TRBV7-6	-	TRBJ1-1	TRBD1	15	TGTGCCAGCAGCCCAGGCGACAGGGTGAACACTGAAGCTTTCTTT	CASSPGDRVNTEAFF
TRBV9	-	TRBJ1-1	TRBD1	15	TGTGCCAGCAGCGTAGGGATGGACAGGGTTTACGAAGCTTTCTTT	CASSVGMDRVYEAFF
TRBV15	once	TRBJ1-3	TRBD1	18	TGTGCCACCAGCGGCCGGGACAGGGGATCCCTCTCTGGAAACACCATATATTTT	CATSGRDRGSLSGNTIYF
TRBV3-1/TRBV3-2	-	TRBJ2-1	-	14	TGTGCCAGCAGCCAAGCCTTAGGGGGCAATGAGCAGTTCTTC	CASSQALGGNEQFF
TRBV18	-	TRBJ2-7	TRBD1	18	TGTGCCAGCTCCCCCGTGGACAGGGGGCGACTATGGCCCTACGAGCAGTACTTC	CASSPVDRGRLWPYEQYF
TRBV27	-	TRBJ1-1	TRBD1	14	TGTGCCAGCAGGACAGGGGGCGGGAACACTGAAGCTTTCTTT	CASRTGGGNTEAFF
TRBV19	-	TRBJ2-1	TRBD1	15	TGTGCCAGTAGCAATGACAGGGATAATTACAATGAGCAGTTCTTC	CASSNDRDNYNEQFF
TRBV30	-	TRBJ2-1	TRBD1	14	TGTGCCTGGGGGACCGGGACAGGGACCAATGAGCAGTTCTTC	CAWGTGTGTNEQFF
TRBV7-3	-	TRBJ2-1	TRBD2	15	TGTGCCAGCAGCTTATCGGGCGGGAGAGGGTATGAGCAGTTCTTC	CASSLSGGRGYEQFF
TRBV5-6	-	TRBJ2-7	-	14	TGTGCCAGCAGCCTACAGGGTATATCCTACGAGCAGTACTTC	CASSLQGISYEQYF
TRBV2	-	TRBJ2-7	TRBD1	13	TGTGCCACCGGACAGGGGCCCTCCTACGAGCAGTACTTC	CATGQGPSYEQYF
TRBV15	-	TRBJ1-1	TRBD1	13	TGTGCCACCAGCCACGACAGGGGTACAATAGCTTTCTTT	CATSHDRGTIAFF
TRBV7-3	-	TRBJ2-3	TRBD2	14	TGTGCCAGCAGCCCCAGCGGGAGCCCAGATACGCAGTATTTT	CASSPSGSPDTQYF
TRBV10-3	-	TRBJ1-1	TRBD1	15	TGTGCCATCATGGGGGTTAACAGGGGAGGAACTGAAGCTTTCTTT	CAIMGVNRGGTEAFF
TRBV12-3/TRBV12-4	few	TRBJ1-2	-	13	TGTGCCAGCACCCGTCGGGGGAACTATGGCTACACCTTC	CASTRRGNYGYTF
TRBV4-2	-	TRBJ2-1	TRBD2	16	TGTGCCAGCAGCCAAGAAGGCGGGGGGGGACGGACTGAGCAGTTCTTC	CASSQEGGGGRTEQFF
TRBV27	-	TRBJ2-7	TRBD1	16	TGTGCCAGCAGTTTGTACCCGGGACAGGGGAAACACGAGCAGTACTTC	CASSLYPGQGKHEQYF
TRBV19	-	TRBJ2-7	TRBD1	15	TGTGCCAGTAGTCTAGGGGCAGGGACAGGGGACGAGCAGTACTTC	CASSLGAGTGDEQYF
TRBV7-8	-	TRBJ1-2	-	15	TGTGCCAGCAGCTTAGCAATCCAGGGCGCTGTTGGCTACACCTTC	CASSLAIQGAVGYTF
TRBV9	-	TRBJ1-5	-	14	TGTGCCAGCAGCCAAGACTGGGGCAATCAGCCCCAGCATTTT	CASSQDWGNQPQHF
TRBV7-9	-	TRBJ2-5	-	16	TGTGCCAGCAGCGCCCCCGGGATTGGGGATCAGGAGACCCAGTACTTC	CASSAPGIGDQETQYF
TRBV10-2	-	TRBJ2-7	TRBD2	15	TGCGCCAGCAGTGAGGGCGGGGGGAGCTCCTACGAGCAGTACTTC	CASSEGGGSSYEQYF
TRBV5-5	-	TRBJ2-7	TRBD1	16	TGTGCCAGCAGCGCCCGGGACAGGCAGTACTCCTACGAGCAGTACTTC	CASSARDRQYSYEQYF
TRBV6-5	-	TRBJ2-7	-	16	TGTGCCAGCAGTTACAACCCTCAGGGGGGAGACTTCGAGCAGTACTTC	CASSYNPQGGDFEQYF
TRBV10-3	-	TRBJ1-6	TRBD1	16	TGTGCCATCAATACCGGGACAGATGACCCTAATTCACCCCTCCACTTT	CAINTGTDDPNSPLHF
TRBV2	-	TRBJ1-5	TRBD1	16	TGTGCCAGCAGTGAACTTTCGACAGGGGGGGGTCAGCCCCAGCATTTT	CASSELSTGGGQPQHF
TRBV4-1	-	TRBJ1-4	-	15	TGCGCCAGCAGCCCTCAGGGGACTAAGAATGAAAAACTGTTTTTT	CASSPQGTKNEKLFF
TRBV18	-	TRBJ1-2	-	16	TGTGCCAGCTCACCAAACAGGGAAGGTCGGCGTGCTGGCTACACCTTC	CASSPNREGRRAGYTF
TRBV30	-	TRBJ2-1	TRBD2	13	TGTGCCTGGACTAGCGGGAGTGACAATGAGCAGTTCTTC	CAWTSGSDNEQFF
TRBV19	-	TRBJ2-7	TRBD2	14	TGTGCCAGTAGTATGGTAGCGGGAGCCTACGAGCAGTACTTC	CASSMVAGAYEQYF
TRBV10-3	-	TRBJ1-1	-	13	TGTGCCATCAGTGAACGGGGAACAACTGAAGCTTTCTTT	CAISERGTTEAFF
TRBV9	-	TRBJ1-1	-	13	TGTGCCAGCAGCAAAGACGGGGTTACTGAAGCTTTCTTT	CASSKDGVTEAFF
TRBV3-1/TRBV3-2	once	TRBJ1-6	-	15	TGTGCCAGCAGCCTGACCGGGCAGGGGACTTCACCCCTCCACTTT	CASSLTGQGTSPLHF
TRBV5-5	-	TRBJ1-6	TRBD1	15	TGTGCCAGCAGCTCGACAGGGTCGAATAATTCACCCCTCCACTTT	CASSSTGSNNSPLHF
TRBV19	-	TRBJ2-7	TRBD1	16	TGTGCCAGTACTCCTTGTGAGGACAGGGGCCTCTACGAGCAGTACTTC	CASTPCEDRGLYEQYF
TRBV7-9	once	TRBJ2-2	-	15	TGTGCCAGCACCGGGGGTAGCGGGAACACCGGGGAGCTGTTTTTT	CASTGGSGNTGELFF
TRBV12-3/TRBV12-4	-	TRBJ1-2	-	13	TGTGCCAGCAGGACTCAGGGAGGCTATGGCTACACCTTC	CASRTQGGYGYTF
TRBV10-3	-	TRBJ2-1	TRBD1	13	TGTGCCAGCAGACAGGGTAATTACAATGAGCAGTTCTTC	CASRQGNYNEQFF
TRBV7-8	-	TRBJ1-2	-	16	TGTGCCAGCACTCTAGGGGGTTCCAGCTGGTTCGGTGGCTACACCTTC	CASTLGGSSWFGGYTF
TRBV7-2	-	TRBJ2-5	TRBD2	14	TGTGCCAGCAGCGCCCAGACTAGCGGAGAGACCCAGTACTTC	CASSAQTSGETQYF
TRBV27	once	TRBJ1-5	TRBD1	17	TGTGCCAGCAGAACAATCGGGACAGGGGGTAGCAATCAGCCCCAGCATTTT	CASRTIGTGGSNQPQHF
TRBV3-1/TRBV3-2	-	TRBJ1-3	-	17	TGTGCCAGCAGCGCCCACGGAGGGTCGAGCTCTGGAAACACCATATATTTT	CASSAHGGSSSGNTIYF
TRBV18	-	TRBJ2-1	TRBD2	16	TGTGCCAGCTCACCACGGTTAGCGGGAGCCAACAATGAGCAGTTCTTC	CASSPRLAGANNEQFF
TRBV29-1	-	TRBJ1-1	-	11	TGCAGCGTTGCAGGGGAAGCTGAAGCTTTCTTT	CSVAGEAEAFF
TRBV25-1	medium-sized	TRBJ1-2	TRBD1	13	TGTGCCAGCAGCCTTACAGGGGGCGTAGGCTACACCTTC	CASSLTGGVGYTF
TRBV25-1	-	TRBJ2-2	-	13	TGTGCCAGCAGTCCAACAGGCACCGGGGAGCTGTTTTTT	CASSPTGTGELFF
TRBV9	few	TRBJ2-2	TRBD1	15	TGTGCCAGCAGCCCCCCCGGGACAGGGTACGGGGAGCTGTTTTTT	CASSPPGTGYGELFF
TRBV5-5	-	TRBJ1-2	-	15	TGTGCCAGCAGCTTGAGCAGGTCCCTTAACTATGGCTACACCTTC	CASSLSRSLNYGYTF